A selection of T cell receptor beta chains follows, all from one sample in a study of regulatory T cells in long-lasting Graves disease. TCRdb re-called the multiplex PCR reads with MiXCR, one entry per CDR3 protein. The sample lists roughly 350,000 distinct CDR3 sequences; 15% to 20% were seen once. The sample was also linked to a second study, of T cells in Graves' hyperthyroidism and ophthalmopathy.

Source: peripheral blood mononuclear cells (PBMCs), taken at new diagnosis, from a patient treated with antithyroid drugs. These receptors were collected from a middle-aged man with Graves disease. The CDR3 runs from the conserved cysteine through the conserved F or W. The D gene is left open where the match is weak. Rows give clone size only sometimes, using once, few, many, or a class for an expanded clone.

size	D	V	length	J	DNA	CDR3
NA	NA	TRBV19	13	TRBJ1-1	TGTGCCAGTAGTGGGAAGATGAACACTGAAGCTTTCTTT	CASSGKMNTEAFF
few	NA	TRBV5-4	14	TRBJ1-2	TGTGCCAGTAACCCCGTGGGCGCCGTGGATGGCTACACCTTC	CASNPVGAVDGYTF
many	NA	TRBV19	14	TRBJ1-1	TGTGCCAGTAGTATCGGCAATCCGAACACTGAAGCTTTCTTT	CASSIGNPNTEAFF
many	NA	TRBV6-1	12	TRBJ2-2	TGTGCCAGCAGTAGAACGAGGACTGAGCTGTTTTTT	CASSRTRTELFF
many	NA	TRBV7-2	13	TRBJ2-3	TGTGCCAGCAGCCGTACCGAACTGTATACGCAGTATTTT	CASSRTELYTQYF
many	NA	TRBV24-1	14	TRBJ2-5	TGTGCCACCAGTGACCCCAGGGGAGAAGAGACCCAGTACTTC	CATSDPRGEETQYF
few	NA	TRBV4-1	16	TRBJ2-5	TGCGCCAGCAGACCCTTGGGCAGAGGTCTGGGAGAGACCCAGTACTTC	CASRPLGRGLGETQYF
few	NA	TRBV7-8	11	TRBJ2-7	TGTGCCAGCAGCTTCCAGGGCGAGCAGTACTTC	CASSFQGEQYF
NA	TRBD1	TRBV7-6	16	TRBJ2-2	TGTGCCAGCAGCCTCCCCGGGACAGGGAACACCGGGGAGCTGTTTTTT	CASSLPGTGNTGELFF
NA	NA	TRBV6-1	15	TRBJ2-3	TGTGCCAGCAGTGAAGGGATGAGGGCCTCAGATACGCAGTATTTT	CASSEGMRASDTQYF
many	NA	TRBV20-1	12	TRBJ2-5	TGCAGTGCTAGAGATTTTAGGAAGACCCAGTACTTC	CSARDFRKTQYF
many	NA	TRBV28	14	TRBJ2-5	TGTGCCAGCAGTTTTGGTTATAAGCATGAGACCCAGTACTTC	CASSFGYKHETQYF
many	NA	TRBV3-1	13	TRBJ1-6	TGTGCCAGCAGCCAAGTCAGGGCTGCATCCCTCCACTTT	CASSQVRAASLHF
NA	NA	TRBV12-3/TRBV12-4	15	TRBJ2-5	TGTGCCAGCAGCCCACCAACAGGGTTTGGGGAGACCCAGTACTTC	CASSPPTGFGETQYF
many	NA	TRBV18	14	TRBJ2-3	TGTGCCAGCTCACCTATAGACAGCACAGATACGCAGTATTTT	CASSPIDSTDTQYF
many	TRBD1	TRBV5-1	17	TRBJ2-3	TGCGCCAGCAGCTTCTCCAGCAGGGGGTTCGTGGCAGATACGCAGTATTTT	CASSFSSRGFVADTQYF
many	NA	TRBV5-1	16	TRBJ2-3	TGCGCCAGCAGCTTGGGTCCAGCGAGGCTCACAGATACGCAGTATTTT	CASSLGPARLTDTQYF
many	NA	TRBV12-3/TRBV12-4	15	TRBJ1-1	TGTGCCAGCACCCTCGGGGGGCGCGTCCGCACTGAAGCTTTCTTT	CASTLGGRVRTEAFF
NA	TRBD1	TRBV5-6	18	TRBJ2-6	TGTGCCAGCAGCTTGGCAGGGGGCGGTTTACGTGGGGCCAACGTCCTGACTTTC	CASSLAGGGLRGANVLTF
many	TRBD1	TRBV12-3/TRBV12-4	17	TRBJ1-3	TGTGCCAGCAGCCGGGACAGGGGGTCCCTCTCTGGAAACACCATATATTTT	CASSRDRGSLSGNTIYF
many	NA	TRBV24-1	15	TRBJ2-2	TGTGCCACCAGTGATCTCCACCTAGAGACCGGGGAGCTGTTTTTT	CATSDLHLETGELFF
many	NA	TRBV5-4	13	TRBJ1-6	TGTGCCAGCAGCTTGGATTATAATTCACCCCTCCACTTT	CASSLDYNSPLHF
many	NA	TRBV27	14	TRBJ1-5	TGTGCCAGCAGTTTCGGGGGCACCAATCAGCCCCAGCATTTT	CASSFGGTNQPQHF
many	NA	TRBV6-1	12	TRBJ1-2	TGTGCCAGCAGTGAAGGGTGGGAAGGCTACACCTTC	CASSEGWEGYTF
many	TRBD1	TRBV2	17	TRBJ1-1	TGTGCCAGCAGTAACCGGGACAGGGAAAAACTTCGTATAAAAGCTTTCTTT	CASSNRDREKLRIKAFF
NA	NA	TRBV20-1	13	TRBJ2-5	TGCAGTTTCAAGGCGGGGTCCCAAGAGACCCAGTACTTC	CSFKAGSQETQYF
NA	NA	TRBV9	16	TRBJ2-3	TGTGCCAGCAGCGTAGGGGGTAGCCGGGGAATGGATACGCAGTATTTT	CASSVGGSRGMDTQYF
many	TRBD1	TRBV11-1	15	TRBJ2-1	TGTGCCAGCAGCTCAGGGACAGGGGGGCTCAATGAGCAGTTCTTC	CASSSGTGGLNEQFF
few	TRBD2	TRBV7-9	17	TRBJ2-3	TGTGCCAGCAGCACTGAATTGGGGCGGGGGGGCCCCGATACGCAGTATTTT	CASSTELGRGGPDTQYF
NA	NA	TRBV27	14	TRBJ1-5	TGTGCCAGCAGACCTCGTCAGGGATTTCAGCCCCAGCATTTT	CASRPRQGFQPQHF
many	NA	TRBV7-2	14	TRBJ1-2	TGTGCCAGCAGCTTCGCGACAGGCTTGAGGGGCTACACCTTC	CASSFATGLRGYTF
many	NA	TRBV18	15	TRBJ2-7	TGTGCCAGCTCACCACCAGGTGCAGCCACGGGCCAGCAGTACTTC	CASSPPGAATGQQYF
many	NA	TRBV6-2/TRBV6-3	17	TRBJ2-2	TGTGCCAGCAGTTACAGGCCGGTCATGGGAAACACCGGGGAGCTGTTTTTT	CASSYRPVMGNTGELFF
many	NA	TRBV18	15	TRBJ1-4	TGTGCCAGCTCACCGGTCAGGGGCTCTAATGAAAAACTGTTTTTT	CASSPVRGSNEKLFF
NA	NA	TRBV7-2	17	TRBJ2-2	TGTGCCAGCAGCCTTCAGAGCCCGATTAGGAGCACCGGGGAGCTGTTTTTT	CASSLQSPIRSTGELFF
many	NA	TRBV2	14	TRBJ1-6	TGTGCCAGCAGTGAAGGCAGGGGAACCTCACCCCTCCACTTT	CASSEGRGTSPLHF
NA	NA	TRBV11-3	16	TRBJ2-6	TGTGCCAGCAGCCCAGGATTAATCTCTGGGGCCAACGTCCTGACTTTC	CASSPGLISGANVLTF
few	NA	TRBV7-9	15	TRBJ1-3	TGTGCCAGCCGGCTTGACGGAGGACCTGGAAACACCATATATTTT	CASRLDGGPGNTIYF
many	NA	TRBV28	13	TRBJ2-1	TGTGCCAGCGCCGGTTCAGGATACAATGAGCAGTTCTTC	CASAGSGYNEQFF
few	NA	TRBV4-2	17	TRBJ1-3	TGTGCCAGCAGCCAAGTCGGGCTCTGGTCCTCTGGAAACACCATATATTTT	CASSQVGLWSSGNTIYF
many	NA	TRBV28	14	TRBJ1-2	TGTGCCAGCAGTCCCCTCGGGGCTGCGGGAGGCTACACCTTC	CASSPLGAAGGYTF